One T cell receptor (beta chain) is described in this entry. Antigen: not known. This sequence may be a read error, since a much larger clone differs from it by one base. This record comes from a study of identical twins. Findings and caveats of the study: With abundant cord blood beta clonotypes, insertions were fewer; memory repertoires showed no such pattern. Analyses of zero insertions could be partly confounded by invariant MAIT and iNKT cells.

This CDR3 contains 15 residues. Germline V gene sequence: CDR1 LGHNA, CDR2 YNFKEQ. V trimming: 1 base; J trimming: 4 bases; junction bases outside the gene matches: 1. MiXCR was run by TCRdb on the 5' RACE reads, yielding one entry per CDR3 protein. Of about 480,000 distinct CDR3 sequences detected, approximately 15% appear once; the ten largest clones hold about 0.52%. These same data were also listed under a study on yellow fever vaccine responses in identical twins.

The source of this sequence is a woman under 30 in good health. Sequenced material: CD4+ T cells sorted from blood. The chain recombines TRBV4-2 with TRBJ2-7; 13 nucleotides align to TRBD2. CDR3 sequence: CASSQGTSGGYEQYF. CDR3 in DNA: TGTGCCAGCAGCCAAGGGACTAGCGGGGGTTACGAGCAGTACTTC.